Listed below are T cell receptor beta chains from one sample, sequenced in a study of regulatory T cells in long-lasting Graves disease. Each CDR3 protein is one row after TCRdb ran MiXCR on the multiplex PCR reads. The top ten clones hold roughly 20% of a sample with more than 300,000 distinct CDR3 sequences, roughly a sixth of them seen once. The sample in question was peripheral blood mononuclear cells (PBMCs), obtained at new diagnosis, from a patient treated with antithyroid drugs. Source of these receptors: a female donor with Graves disease. Both conserved end residues are trimmed from each CDR3. Each record gives: CDR3 protein, J gene, V gene.

ASSPRIATNEKLF TRBJ1-4 TRBV7-2
ATSRGGGLEYEQY TRBJ2-7 TRBV15
ASSSGLHTGELF TRBJ2-2 TRBV28
ASSTSGSYEQY TRBJ2-7 TRBV5-1
ASGTWAPLH TRBJ1-6 TRBV12-5
SVPSLGTDGEQY TRBJ2-7 TRBV29-1
ASSEAIVTVYGYT TRBJ1-2 TRBV6-1
SARFDTQETQY TRBJ2-5 TRBV20-1
SASGTVNTEAF TRBJ1-1 TRBV29-1
ASSSGGQGMADTQY TRBJ2-3 TRBV9
VSSLAGGDEQF TRBJ2-1 TRBV5-5
ASSLGGSGTDTQY TRBJ2-3 TRBV28
ASSGDSNQPQH TRBJ1-5 TRBV2
ASSGTSGRLHYEQY TRBJ2-7 TRBV2
ASSPGQTPKPQH TRBJ1-5 TRBV6-1
ASSTRGTQADEQY TRBJ2-7 TRBV19
ASSPLPAGEKLF TRBJ1-4 TRBV4-1
ASSLDRGDETQY TRBJ2-5 TRBV7-9
ASSLYGVTGELF TRBJ2-2 TRBV7-6
ASSSPYKGNTIY TRBJ1-3 TRBV7-2
ASSTVREAF TRBJ1-1 TRBV12-3/TRBV12-4
ATSDRRGNQPQH TRBJ1-5 TRBV24-1
ASTGTGGSLGYNQPQH TRBJ1-5 TRBV6-1
ASTPSPGEFNTEAF TRBJ1-1 TRBV28
ASSVTEETQY TRBJ2-5 TRBV19
ASSINPGQGERDTQY TRBJ2-3 TRBV27
AYTGDRSEAF TRBJ1-1 TRBV30
ASKAERQGQMNEKLF TRBJ1-4 TRBV19
ASTDSGGYYNEQF TRBJ2-1 TRBV19
ASGVSTGTANTGELF TRBJ2-2 TRBV27
ASSFRTRSYEQY TRBJ2-7 TRBV11-1
ASSDSDSATNEKLF TRBJ1-4 TRBV2
SYLEAAPDTQY TRBJ2-3 TRBV29-1
ASSPYGGHSNQPQH TRBJ1-5 TRBV7-2
AWSAGTAAYEQY TRBJ2-7 TRBV30
ASSRRDRTEDPYGYT TRBJ1-2 TRBV4-2
ASSQQRNTGELF TRBJ2-2 TRBV18
ASSSKTGSALFGGDTQY TRBJ2-3 TRBV6-2/TRBV6-3
ASRPTTGTGHEQY TRBJ2-7 TRBV11-2